Reported below is one TCR beta chain. This sample stems from a study of T cells in Graves' hyperthyroidism and ophthalmopathy. Germline values: CDR1 MDHEN, CDR2 SYDVKM. The CDR3 contains 16 residues. V lost 6 bases, J lost 1 base, and 8 bases stayed unmatched. Amplified TCR beta CDR3 regions derived from RNA transcripts. The HTBI set primed first-round TCR CDR3 RT-PCR. One entry per CDR3 protein results from TCRdb running MiXCR on the multiplex PCR reads. The sample has under 400,000 distinct CDR3 sequences, approximately 14% seen once; the top ten hold about 21%. J is TRBJ2-5 and V is TRBV28; the match to TRBD2 covers 10 bases. What was sequenced was blood. The TCR originated in a woman in her sixties or seventies with Graves' ophthalmopathy. Written as DNA, the CDR3 is TGTGCCAGCAGCGGGGGAGGGACTAGCGCCCAAGAGACCCAGTACTTC. Translating gives CASSGGGTSAQETQYF.